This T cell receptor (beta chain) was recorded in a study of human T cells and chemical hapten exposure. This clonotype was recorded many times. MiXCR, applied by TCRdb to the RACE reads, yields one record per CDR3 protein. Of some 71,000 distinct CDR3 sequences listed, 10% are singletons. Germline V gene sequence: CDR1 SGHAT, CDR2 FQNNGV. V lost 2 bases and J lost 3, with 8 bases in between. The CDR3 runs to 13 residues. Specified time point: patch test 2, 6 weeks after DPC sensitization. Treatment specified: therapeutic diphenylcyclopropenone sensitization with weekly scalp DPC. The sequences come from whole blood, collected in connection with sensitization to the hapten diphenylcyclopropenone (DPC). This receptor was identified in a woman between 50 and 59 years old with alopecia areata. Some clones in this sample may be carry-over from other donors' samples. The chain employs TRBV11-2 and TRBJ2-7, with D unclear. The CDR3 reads CASSLSRVYEQYF. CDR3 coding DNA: TGTGCCAGCAGCTTATCCCGCGTCTACGAGCAGTACTTC.